Here is one TCR beta chain with its context. These data are taken from a study of control samples from healthy donors and cancer patients. Some clones are missing from TCRdb's copy, which holds only in-frame ones; the method was immunoSEQ multiplex PCR. The sample contains about 61,000 clones, 90% of which appear only once. This CDR3 has 15 residues. Germline assignment: CDR1 MDHEN and CDR2 SYDVKM. With V trimmed by 6 bases and J by 8 bases, 6 bases remained unmatched. Sequences were obtained from PBMCs. This sequence originates from a man aged 60 to 69 with colorectal cancer. This chain connects TRBV28 to TRBJ1-6, with TRBD1 matching over 11 bases. The CDR3 is CASRERGQGDSPLHF. Here the CDR3 DNA reads TGTGCCAGCAGGGAGCGGGGACAGGGGGATTCACCCCTCCACTTT.